The clone carrying this T cell receptor beta chain was counted once. This specimen belongs to a study of PD-L1 blockade in urothelial cancer. V lost 5 bases and J 7 bases, leaving 8 bases between the germline ends. Germline CDR1 SGHTA, CDR2 FQGTGA. The CDR3 consists of 12 residues. Only in-frame clones appear in the TCRdb table, and some are missing; sequencing was by immunoSEQ multiplex PCR. The sample has more than 45,000 clones, about four fifths seen once; the top ten hold around 9.1%. Time point defined: peripheral blood 6 weeks after treatment start. Anywhere from 1 to 8 samples came from each patient, spanning pretreatment and on-treatment.

The clonotype was recovered from a man between 65 and 79 years old with urothelial cancer. The rearrangement links TRBV7-3 to TRBJ2-2, with D tentatively TRBD2 (5 bases). This specimen was PBMCs, taken around atezolizumab (anti-PD-L1) treatment. The CDR3 DNA sequence: TGTGCCAGCAGCCAGGACTTCGGGGAGCTGTTTTTT. Translating gives CASSQDFGELFF.